This TCR beta chain is from a study of T cell responses to AZD1222 COVID-19 vaccine. Notes on the study in general: AZD1222 recipients seropositive at baseline numbered only six or seven. Nearly half of spike-specific TCRs reportedly target unmutated variant regions. Clonal diversity was possibly underestimated; the donors were predominantly white British and more often female.

The repertoire was sequenced with immunoSEQ multiplex PCR; TCRdb's copy has only in-frame clones and lacks some. The table has 75,000 to 85,000 clones, 60% to 85% seen once. Points on this clone: Its target is unknown.

The V and J ends lost 0 bases and 4 bases respectively, with 7 bases between them. Germline loops: CDR1 GTSNPN, CDR2 SVGIG (reference sequence). The CDR3 covers 13 residues. The specimen comprised peripheral blood, sampled 28 days after the second dose of the MenACWY control vaccine. The gene calls are TRBV30 and TRBJ2-1; D gene uncertain. The origin of this receptor is an adult who received the MenACWY meningococcal vaccine as a control. CDR3: CAWSVRRYNEQFF. In DNA, the CDR3 is TGTGCCTGGAGTGTACGCAGGTACAATGAGCAGTTCTTC.